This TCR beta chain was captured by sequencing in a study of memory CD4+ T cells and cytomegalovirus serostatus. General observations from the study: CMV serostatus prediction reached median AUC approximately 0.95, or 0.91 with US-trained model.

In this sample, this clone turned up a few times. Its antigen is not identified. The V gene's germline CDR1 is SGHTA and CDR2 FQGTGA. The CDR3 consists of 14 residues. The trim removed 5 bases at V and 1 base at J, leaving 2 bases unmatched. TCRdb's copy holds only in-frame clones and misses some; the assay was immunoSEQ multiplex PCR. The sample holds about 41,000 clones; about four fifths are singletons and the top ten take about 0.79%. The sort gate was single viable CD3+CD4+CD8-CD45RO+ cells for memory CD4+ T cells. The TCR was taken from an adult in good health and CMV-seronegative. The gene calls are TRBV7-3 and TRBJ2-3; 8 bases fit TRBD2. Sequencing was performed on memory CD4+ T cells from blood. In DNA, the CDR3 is TGTGCCAGCAGCAGTAGCGGGGGCACAGATACGCAGTATTTT. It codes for CASSSSGGTDTQYF. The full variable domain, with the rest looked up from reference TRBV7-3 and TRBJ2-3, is GAGVSQTPSNKVTEKGKYVELRCDPISGHTALYWYRQSLGQGPEFLIYFQGTGAADDSGLPNDRFFAVRPEGSVSTLKIQRTERGDSAVYLCASSSSGGTDTQYFGPGTRLTVL.